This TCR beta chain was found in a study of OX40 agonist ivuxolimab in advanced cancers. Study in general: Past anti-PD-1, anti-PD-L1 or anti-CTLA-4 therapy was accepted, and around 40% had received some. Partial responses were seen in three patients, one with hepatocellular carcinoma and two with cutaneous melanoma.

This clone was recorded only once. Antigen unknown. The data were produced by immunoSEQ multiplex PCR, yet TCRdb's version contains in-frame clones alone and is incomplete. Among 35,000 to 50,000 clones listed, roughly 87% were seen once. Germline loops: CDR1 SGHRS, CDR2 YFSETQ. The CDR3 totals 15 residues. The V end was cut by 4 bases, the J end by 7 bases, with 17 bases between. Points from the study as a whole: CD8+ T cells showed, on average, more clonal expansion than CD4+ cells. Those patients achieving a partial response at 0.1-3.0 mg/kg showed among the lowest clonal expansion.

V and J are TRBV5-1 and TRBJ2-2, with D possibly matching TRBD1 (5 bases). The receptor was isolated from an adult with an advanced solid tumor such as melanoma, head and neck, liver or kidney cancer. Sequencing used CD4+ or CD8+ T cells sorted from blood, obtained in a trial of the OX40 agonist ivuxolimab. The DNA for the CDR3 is TGCGCCAGCAGCATGTTGGACACTTTGGGCGGGGAGCTGTTTTTT. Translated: CASSMLDTLGGELFF. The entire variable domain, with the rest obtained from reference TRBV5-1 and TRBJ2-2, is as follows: KAGVTQTPRYLIKTRGQQVTLSCSPISGHRSVSWYQQTPGQGLQFLFEYFSETQRNKGNFPGRFSGRQFSNSRSEMNVSTLELGDSALYLCASSMLDTLGGELFFGEGSRLTVL.